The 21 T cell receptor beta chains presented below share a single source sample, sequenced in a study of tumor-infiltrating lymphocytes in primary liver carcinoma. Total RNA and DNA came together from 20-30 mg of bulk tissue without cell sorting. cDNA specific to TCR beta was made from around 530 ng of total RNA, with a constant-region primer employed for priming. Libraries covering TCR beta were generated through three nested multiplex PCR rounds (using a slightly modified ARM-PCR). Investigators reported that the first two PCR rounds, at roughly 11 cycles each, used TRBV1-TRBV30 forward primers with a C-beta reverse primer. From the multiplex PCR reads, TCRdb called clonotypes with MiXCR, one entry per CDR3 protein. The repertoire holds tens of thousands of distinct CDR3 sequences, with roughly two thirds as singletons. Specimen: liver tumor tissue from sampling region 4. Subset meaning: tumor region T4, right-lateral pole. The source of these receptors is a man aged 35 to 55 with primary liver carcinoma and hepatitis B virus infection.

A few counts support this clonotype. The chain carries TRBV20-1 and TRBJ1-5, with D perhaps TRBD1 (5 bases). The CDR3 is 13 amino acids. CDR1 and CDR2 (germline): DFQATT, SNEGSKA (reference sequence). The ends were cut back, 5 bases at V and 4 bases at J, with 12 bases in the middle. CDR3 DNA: TGCAGTGCTCAGAGGGACCCAAATCAGCCCCAGCATTTT. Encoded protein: CSAQRDPNQPQHF.

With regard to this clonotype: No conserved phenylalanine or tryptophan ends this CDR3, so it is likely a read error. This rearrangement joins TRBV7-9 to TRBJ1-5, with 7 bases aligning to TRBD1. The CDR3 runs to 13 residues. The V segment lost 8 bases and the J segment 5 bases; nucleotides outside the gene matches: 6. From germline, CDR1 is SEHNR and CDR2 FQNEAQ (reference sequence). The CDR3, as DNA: TGTGCCAGCGAGGGGGCGCGAGATCAGCCCCAGCATTCT. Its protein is CASEGARDQPQHS.

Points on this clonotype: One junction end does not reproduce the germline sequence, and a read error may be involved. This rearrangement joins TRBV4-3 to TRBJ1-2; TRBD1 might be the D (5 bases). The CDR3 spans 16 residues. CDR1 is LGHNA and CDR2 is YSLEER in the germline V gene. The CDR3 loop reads CASSQAGSGRNYGYTF. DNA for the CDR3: TGCGCCAGCAGCCAGGCAGGGTCAGGGAGGAACTATGGCTACACCTTT.

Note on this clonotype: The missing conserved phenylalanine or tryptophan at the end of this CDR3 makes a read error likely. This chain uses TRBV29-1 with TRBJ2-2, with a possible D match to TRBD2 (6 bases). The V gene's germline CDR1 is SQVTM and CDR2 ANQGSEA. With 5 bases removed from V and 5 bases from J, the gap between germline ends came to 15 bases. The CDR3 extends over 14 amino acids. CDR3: CSVPRSGETGELFY. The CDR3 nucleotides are TGCAGCGTTCCACGTAGCGGAGAGACCGGGGAGCTGTTTTAT.

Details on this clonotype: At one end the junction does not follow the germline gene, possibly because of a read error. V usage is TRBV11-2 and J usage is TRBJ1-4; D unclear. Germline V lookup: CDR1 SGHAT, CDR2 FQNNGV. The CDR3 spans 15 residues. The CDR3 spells CASILDELANEKLFF. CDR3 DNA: TGTGCCAGCATCTTAGACGAGTTAGCTAATGAAAAACTGTTTTTT.

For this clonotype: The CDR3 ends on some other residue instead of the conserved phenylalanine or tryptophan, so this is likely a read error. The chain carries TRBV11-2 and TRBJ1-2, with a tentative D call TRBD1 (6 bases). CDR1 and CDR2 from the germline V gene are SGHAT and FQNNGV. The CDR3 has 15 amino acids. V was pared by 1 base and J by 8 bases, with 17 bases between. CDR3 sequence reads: CASSLGRTALGGYTI. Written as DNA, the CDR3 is TGTGCCAGCAGCTTAGGTAGGACAGCACTAGGAGGCTACACCATC.

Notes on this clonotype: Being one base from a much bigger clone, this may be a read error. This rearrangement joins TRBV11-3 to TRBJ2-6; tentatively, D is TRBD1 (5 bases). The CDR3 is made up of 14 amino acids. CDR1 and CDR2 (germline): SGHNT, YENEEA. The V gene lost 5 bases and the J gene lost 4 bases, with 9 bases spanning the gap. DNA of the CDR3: TGTGCCAGCAGCCTCAGGGCCGGGGCCAACGTCCTGACTTTC. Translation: CASSLRAGANVLTF.

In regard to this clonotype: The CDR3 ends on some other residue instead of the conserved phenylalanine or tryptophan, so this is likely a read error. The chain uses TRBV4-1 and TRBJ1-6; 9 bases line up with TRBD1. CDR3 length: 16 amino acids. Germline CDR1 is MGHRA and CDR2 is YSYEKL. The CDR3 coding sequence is TGCACCAGCAGCCACCACCTACAGGGGGCGGATTCACCCCTCCACCTC. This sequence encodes CTSSHHLQGADSPLHL.

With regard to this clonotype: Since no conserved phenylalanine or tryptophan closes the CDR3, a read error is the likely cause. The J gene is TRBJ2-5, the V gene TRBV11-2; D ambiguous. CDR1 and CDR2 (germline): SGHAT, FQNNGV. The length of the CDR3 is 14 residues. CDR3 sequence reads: CASNLVSGQEIQYS. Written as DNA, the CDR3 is TGTGCCAGCAACTTAGTGTCAGGCCAAGAGATCCAGTACTCC.

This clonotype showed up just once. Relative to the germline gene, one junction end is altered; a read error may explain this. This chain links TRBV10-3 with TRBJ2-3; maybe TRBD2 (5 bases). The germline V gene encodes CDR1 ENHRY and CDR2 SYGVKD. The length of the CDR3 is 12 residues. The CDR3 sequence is CAIGERPDTQYF. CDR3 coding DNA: TGTGCCATCGGGGAGAGGCCAGATACGCAATATTTT.

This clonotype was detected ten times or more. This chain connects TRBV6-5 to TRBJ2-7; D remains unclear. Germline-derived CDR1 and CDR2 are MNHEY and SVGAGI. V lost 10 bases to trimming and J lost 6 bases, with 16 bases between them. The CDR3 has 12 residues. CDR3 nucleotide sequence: TGTGCCACCCAGGACGGACGGAGCGAGCAGTACTTC. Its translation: CATQDGRSEQYF.

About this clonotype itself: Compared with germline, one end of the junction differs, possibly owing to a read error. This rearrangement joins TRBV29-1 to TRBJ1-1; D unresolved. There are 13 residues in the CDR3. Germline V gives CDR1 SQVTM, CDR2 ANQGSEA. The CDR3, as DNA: TGCAGCGTTGTAATGCGGGGAGACACTGTAGCTTTCTTT. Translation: CSVVMRGDTVAFF.

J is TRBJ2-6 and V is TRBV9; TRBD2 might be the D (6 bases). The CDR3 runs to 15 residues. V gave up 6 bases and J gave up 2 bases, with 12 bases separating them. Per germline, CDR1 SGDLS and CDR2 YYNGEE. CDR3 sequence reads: CASTPGGAGANVLTF. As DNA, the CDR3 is TGTGCCAGCACACCCGGCGGGGCTGGGGCCAACGTCCTGACTTTC.

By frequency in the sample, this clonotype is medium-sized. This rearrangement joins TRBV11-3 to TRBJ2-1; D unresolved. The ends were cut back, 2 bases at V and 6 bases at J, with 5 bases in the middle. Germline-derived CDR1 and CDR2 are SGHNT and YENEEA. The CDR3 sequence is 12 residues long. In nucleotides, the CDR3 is TGTGCCAGCAGCTTAAATGCCAATGAGCAGTTCTTC. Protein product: CASSLNANEQFF. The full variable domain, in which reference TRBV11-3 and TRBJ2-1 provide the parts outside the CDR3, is EAGVVQSPRYKIIEKKQPVAFWCNPISGHNTLYWYLQNLGQGPELLIRYENEEAVDDSQLPKDRFSAERLKGVDSTLKIQPAELGDSAVYLCASSLNANEQFFGPGTRLTVL.

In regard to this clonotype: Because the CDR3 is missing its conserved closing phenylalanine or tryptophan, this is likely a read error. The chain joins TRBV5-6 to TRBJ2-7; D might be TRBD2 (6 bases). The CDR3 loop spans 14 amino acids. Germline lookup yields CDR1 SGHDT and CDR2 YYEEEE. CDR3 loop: CASSLAGSEYEQYS. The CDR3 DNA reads TGTGCAAGCAGCTTGGCGGGGTCAGAATACGAGCAGTACTCC.

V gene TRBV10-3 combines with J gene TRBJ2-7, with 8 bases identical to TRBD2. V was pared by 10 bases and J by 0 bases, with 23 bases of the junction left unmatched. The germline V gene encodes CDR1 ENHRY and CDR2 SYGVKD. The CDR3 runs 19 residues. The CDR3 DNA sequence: TGTGCCACCGCCAAACGATCGGGACTATCGGGAGGGTTCTCCTACGAGCAGTACTTC. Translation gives CATAKRSGLSGGFSYEQYF.

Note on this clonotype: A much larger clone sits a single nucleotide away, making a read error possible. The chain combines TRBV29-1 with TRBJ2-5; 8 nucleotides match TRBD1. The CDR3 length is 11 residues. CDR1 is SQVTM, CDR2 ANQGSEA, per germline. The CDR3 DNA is TGCAGGGTCCAGGGGGCAGAGACCCAGTGCTTC. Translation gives CRVQGAETQCF.

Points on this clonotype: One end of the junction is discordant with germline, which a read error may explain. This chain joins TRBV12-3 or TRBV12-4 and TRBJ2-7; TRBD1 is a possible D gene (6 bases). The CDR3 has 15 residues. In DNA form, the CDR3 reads TGTGCCAGCAGTTTAGGACTGGGGGCCAACTACGGGCAGCACTTC. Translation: CASSLGLGANYGQHF.

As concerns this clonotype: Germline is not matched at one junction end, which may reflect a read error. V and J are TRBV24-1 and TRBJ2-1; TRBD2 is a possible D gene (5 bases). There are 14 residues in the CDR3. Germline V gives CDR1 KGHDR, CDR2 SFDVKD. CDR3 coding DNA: TGTGCCACCAGTGATATGGGAGCTAACAATGAGCAGTTCTTT. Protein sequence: CATSDMGANNEQFF.

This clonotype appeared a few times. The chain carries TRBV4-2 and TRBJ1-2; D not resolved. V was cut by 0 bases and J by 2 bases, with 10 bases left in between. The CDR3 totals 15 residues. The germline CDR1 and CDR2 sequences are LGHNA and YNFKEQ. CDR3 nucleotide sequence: TGTGCCAGCAGCCAAGATCGTCAAGGGAACTATGGCTACACCTTC. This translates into CASSQDRQGNYGYTF.

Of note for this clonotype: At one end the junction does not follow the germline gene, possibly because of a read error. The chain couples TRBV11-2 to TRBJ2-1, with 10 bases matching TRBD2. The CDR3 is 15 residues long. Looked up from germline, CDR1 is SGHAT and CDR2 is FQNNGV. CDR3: CTSSHQREGLGVQFF. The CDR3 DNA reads TGTACCAGCAGCCACCAGCGGGAGGGATTGGGTGTGCAGTTCTTC.